This T cell receptor beta chain was sequenced in a study of T-cell reconstitution after alpha-beta-depleted transplantation in children. Preparation of the TCRbeta library was carried out with unique molecular identifiers. TCRdb re-analysed the PCR reads in MiXCR, keeping a single row per CDR3 protein. The repertoire has some 520,000 distinct CDR3 sequences, approximately 30% of them found once; the top ten carry 2% to 3%. This clonotype was picked up a small number of times. CDR3 length: 21 amino acids. Trimming removed 2 bases from V and 3 bases from J, with 29 bases in between. CDR1 is MNHNS and CDR2 is SASEGT in the germline V gene.

The V gene is TRBV6-1, the J gene TRBJ1-5; tentative D call: TRBD1 (6 bases). The sequence derives from a human donor who donated a stem cell graft to a child with aplastic anemia. This sample comprised PBMCs from the stem cell graft donor, obtained from the stem cell graft. CDR3 in amino acids: CASSEMRGLGRRALFNQPQHF. In DNA, the CDR3 is TGTGCCAGCAGTGAAATGAGGGGGTTGGGCAGGAGAGCCTTATTCAATCAGCCCCAGCATTTT.